The 13 T cell receptor beta chains given below trace back to one sample, sequenced in a study of shared clonotypes between healthy human individuals. Only in-frame clones appear in the TCRdb table, and some are missing; sequencing was by immunoSEQ multiplex PCR. The data contain about 360,000 clones, about 73% of them singletons. Source material: memory CD4+ T cells sorted from blood. The subset is: CD45RA-negative fraction. The receptors derive from a young man in good health.

The chain couples TRBV19 to TRBJ2-1; no definite D call. The CDR3 runs to 14 residues. V lost 3 bases to trimming and J lost 1 base, with 7 bases between them. Germline CDR1 reads LNHDA; CDR2 reads SQIVND (reference sequence). CDR3 residues: CASSIQWSYNEQFF. In nucleotides, the CDR3 is TGTGCCAGTAGTATTCAGTGGTCCTACAATGAGCAGTTCTTC.

On this clone: Being one base from a much bigger clone, this may be a read error. The chain has TRBV7-2 and TRBJ1-1; no clear D. V was pared by 2 bases and J by 0 bases, with 4 bases between. The CDR3 spans 13 residues. Germline values: CDR1 SGHTA, CDR2 FQGNSA. Written as DNA, the CDR3 is TGTGCCAGCAGCTTACTGGTGAACACTGAAGCTTTCTTT. As protein: CASSLLVNTEAFF.

This clone was seen a single time. This sequence joins TRBV5-4 and TRBJ2-2; 7 positions match TRBD2. Germline loops: CDR1 SGHNT, CDR2 YYREEE (reference sequence). The length of the CDR3 is 13 residues. The V segment lost 6 bases and the J segment 5 bases; nucleotides outside the gene matches: 4. CDR3 bases: TGTGCCAGCACCCTGCGGGGGACCGGGGAGCTGTTTTTT. This gives the protein CASTLRGTGELFF.

V and J are TRBV27 and TRBJ2-7; 10 bases align to TRBD2. The V gene's germline CDR1 is MNHEY and CDR2 SMNVEV (reference sequence). V gave up 5 bases and J gave up 5 bases; unmatched junction bases: 6. This CDR3 has 14 residues. The CDR3 nucleotides read TGTGCCAGCAGTCCTCTAGCGGGGGAGAACGAGCAGTACTTC. Translated: CASSPLAGENEQYF.

The V call is TRBV14, the J call TRBJ1-4; D remains ambiguous. V was trimmed by 2 bases and J by 8 bases, leaving 12 bases between them. The germline V gene has CDR1 SGHDN and CDR2 FVKESK. The CDR3 has 14 residues. CDR3 nucleotides: TGTGCCAGCAGCCAACTTGGAGGAGGGGAAAAACTGTTTTTT. Its translation: CASSQLGGGEKLFF.

This clone was seen a handful of times. The CDR3 DNA follows: TGTGCCAGTAGTATGACTAGCGGGAGGTACAATGAGCAGTTCTTC. Translation: CASSMTSGRYNEQFF. The chain is built from TRBV19 and TRBJ2-1, with 13 bases that match TRBD2. V dropped 3 bases and J dropped 4; count of bases not matched to a gene: 0. The V gene's germline CDR1 is LNHDA and CDR2 SQIVND (reference sequence). This CDR3 has 15 residues.

The rearrangement uses TRBV5-8 and TRBJ2-5; perhaps TRBD2 as D (5 bases). This CDR3 has 16 residues. In germline, CDR1 is SGHTS, CDR2 YDEGEE. Trimming left V 0 bases short and J 3 bases short, with 15 bases between. The CDR3 sequence is CASSLGYDVGKETQYF. For the CDR3, the DNA is TGTGCCAGCAGCTTGGGATACGACGTCGGGAAAGAGACCCAGTACTTC.

The V gene is TRBV6-1, the J gene TRBJ2-3; possibly TRBD2 for D (5 bases). Germline CDR1 reads MNHNS; CDR2 reads SASEGT. This CDR3 has 14 residues. Trimming removed 9 bases from V and 2 bases from J, with 15 bases in between. The CDR3 bases are TGTGCCAGTACAATTAACCGGGACACAGATACGCAGTATTTT. Its translation: CASTINRDTDTQYF.

The chain joins TRBV12-5 to TRBJ2-1; the D gene is possibly TRBD2 (5 bases). Trimming removed 5 bases from V and 3 bases from J, with 11 bases in between. Germline CDR1 is LGHNT and CDR2 is FRNRAP. The CDR3 is made up of 14 amino acids. In DNA form, the CDR3 reads TGTGCTAGTGGTCGGGATGACTTCTACAATGAGCAGTTCTTC. Protein sequence: CASGRDDFYNEQFF.

This clone was seen many times. The chain uses TRBV5-1 and TRBJ2-2; 8 positions agree with TRBD1. Losses at the gene ends were 4 bases for V and 1 base for J; bases not matched to a gene: 3. Germline CDR1 SGHRS, CDR2 YFSETQ. The CDR3 contains 15 residues. CDR3 residues: CASSVGQGNTGELFF. In DNA form, the CDR3 reads TGCGCCAGCAGCGTAGGACAGGGGAACACCGGGGAGCTGTTTTTT.

The rearrangement links TRBV5-5 to TRBJ2-6; TRBD2 agrees at 7 bases. The CDR3 is made up of 19 amino acids. CDR1 and CDR2 (germline): SGHKS, YYEKEE (reference sequence). Unmatched junction bases numbered 9, after V lost 0 bases and J lost 0 bases. The CDR3 here is CASSLERLAGSSGANVLTF. In nucleotides, the CDR3 is TGTGCCAGCAGCTTGGAAAGACTAGCTGGGAGCTCTGGGGCCAACGTCCTGACTTTC.

The chain recombines TRBV7-9 with TRBJ2-3; 8 nucleotides align to TRBD1. CDR1 and CDR2 from the germline V gene are SEHNR and FQNEAQ (reference sequence). V was pared by 6 bases and J by 6 bases, with 17 bases of the junction left unmatched. The length of the CDR3 is 17 residues. The CDR3 loop is CASRSRLGQGRGDTQYF. DNA for the CDR3: TGTGCCAGCAGGTCTCGCCTCGGACAGGGAAGGGGGGATACGCAGTATTTT.

The rearrangement uses TRBV5-1 and TRBJ2-5; no definite D call. This CDR3 has 13 amino acids. The V gene's germline CDR1 is SGHRS and CDR2 YFSETQ. V was shortened by 3 bases and J by 5 bases, with 11 bases between the two germline ends. The CDR3 bases are TGCGCCAGCAGCTGGGAAGTGGGGGAGACCCAGTACTTC. This gives the protein CASSWEVGETQYF. The variable domain in full, completed from reference TRBV5-1 and TRBJ2-5, reads KAGVTQTPRYLIKTRGQQVTLSCSPISGHRSVSWYQQTPGQGLQFLFEYFSETQRNKGNFPGRFSGRQFSNSRSEMNVSTLELGDSALYLCASSWEVGETQYFGPGTRLLVL.